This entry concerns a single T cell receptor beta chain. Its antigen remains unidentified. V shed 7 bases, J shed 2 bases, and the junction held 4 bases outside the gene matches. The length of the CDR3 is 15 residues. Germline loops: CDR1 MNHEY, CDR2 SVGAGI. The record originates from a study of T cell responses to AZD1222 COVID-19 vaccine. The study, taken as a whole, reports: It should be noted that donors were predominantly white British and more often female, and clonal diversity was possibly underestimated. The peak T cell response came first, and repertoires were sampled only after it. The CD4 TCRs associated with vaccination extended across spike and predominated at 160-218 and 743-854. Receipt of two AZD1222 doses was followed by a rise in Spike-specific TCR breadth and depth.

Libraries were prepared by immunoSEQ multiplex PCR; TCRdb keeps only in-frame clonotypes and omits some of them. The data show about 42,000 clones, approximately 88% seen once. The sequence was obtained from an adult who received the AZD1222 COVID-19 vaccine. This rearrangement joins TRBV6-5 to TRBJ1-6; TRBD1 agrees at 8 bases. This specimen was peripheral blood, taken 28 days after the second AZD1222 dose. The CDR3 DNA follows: TGTGCCAGCACCCCACAGGGGGCCTATAATTCACCCCTCCACTTT. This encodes CASTPQGAYNSPLHF.